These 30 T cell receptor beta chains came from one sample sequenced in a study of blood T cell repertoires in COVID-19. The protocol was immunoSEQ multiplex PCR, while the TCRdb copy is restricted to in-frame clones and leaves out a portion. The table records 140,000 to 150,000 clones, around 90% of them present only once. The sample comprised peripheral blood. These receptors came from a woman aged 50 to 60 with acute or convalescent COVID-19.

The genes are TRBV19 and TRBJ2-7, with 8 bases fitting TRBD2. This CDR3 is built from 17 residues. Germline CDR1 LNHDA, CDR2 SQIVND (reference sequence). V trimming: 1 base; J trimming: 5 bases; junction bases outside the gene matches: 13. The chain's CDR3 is CASSIGSSGSLRNEQYF. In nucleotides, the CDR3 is TGTGCCAGTAGTATAGGTTCGAGCGGGAGTTTGCGGAACGAGCAGTACTTC. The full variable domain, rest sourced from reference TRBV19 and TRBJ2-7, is DGGITQSPKYLFRKEGQNVTLSCEQNLNHDAMYWYRQDPGQGLRLIYYSQIVNDFQKGDIAEGYSVSREKKESFPLTVTSAQKNPTAFYLCASSIGSSGSLRNEQYFGPGTRLTVT.

The CDR3 spells CSVEYRGGTNEKLFF. The CDR3 nucleotides are TGCAGCGTTGAATACAGGGGGGGAACTAATGAAAAACTGTTTTTT. The J gene is TRBJ1-4, the V gene TRBV29-1, with 8 bases fitting TRBD1. The germline V gene has CDR1 SQVTM and CDR2 ANQGSEA. Germline trimming cut 2 bases from V and 1 base from J; bases unmatched to any gene: 3. This CDR3 comprises 15 residues.

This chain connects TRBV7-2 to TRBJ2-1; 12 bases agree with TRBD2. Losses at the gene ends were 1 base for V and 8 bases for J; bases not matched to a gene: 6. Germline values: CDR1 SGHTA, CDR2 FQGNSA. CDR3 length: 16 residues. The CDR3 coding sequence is TGTGCCAGCAGCTTAGGTCTAGCGGGGGGGCCGTATGAGCAGTTCTTC. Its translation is CASSLGLAGGPYEQFF.

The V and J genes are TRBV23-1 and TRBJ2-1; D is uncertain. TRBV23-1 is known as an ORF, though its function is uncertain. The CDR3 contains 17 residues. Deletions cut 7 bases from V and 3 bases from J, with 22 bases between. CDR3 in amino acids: CASTITVNGTGYNEQFF. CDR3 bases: TGCGCCAGCACTATCACGGTGAACGGTACGGGCTACAATGAGCAGTTCTTC.

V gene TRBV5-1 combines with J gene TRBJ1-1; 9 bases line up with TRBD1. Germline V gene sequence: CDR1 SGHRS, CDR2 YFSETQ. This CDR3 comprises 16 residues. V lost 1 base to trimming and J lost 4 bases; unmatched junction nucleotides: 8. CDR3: CASSLRRQGDSTEAFF. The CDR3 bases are TGCGCCAGCAGCTTGAGGAGACAGGGGGATAGCACTGAAGCTTTCTTT.

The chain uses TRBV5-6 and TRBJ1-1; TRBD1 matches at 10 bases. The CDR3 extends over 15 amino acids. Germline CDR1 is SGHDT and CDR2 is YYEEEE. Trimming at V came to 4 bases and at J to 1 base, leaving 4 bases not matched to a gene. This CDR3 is CASSMTGGGNTEAFF. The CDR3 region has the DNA TGTGCCAGCAGCATGACAGGGGGCGGGAACACTGAAGCTTTCTTT.

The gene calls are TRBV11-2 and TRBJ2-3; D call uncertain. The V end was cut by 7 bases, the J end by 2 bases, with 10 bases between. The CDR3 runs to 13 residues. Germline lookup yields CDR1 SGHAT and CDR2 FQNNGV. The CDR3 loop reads CASTFYFTDTQYF. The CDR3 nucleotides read TGTGCCAGCACATTCTACTTCACAGATACGCAGTATTTT.

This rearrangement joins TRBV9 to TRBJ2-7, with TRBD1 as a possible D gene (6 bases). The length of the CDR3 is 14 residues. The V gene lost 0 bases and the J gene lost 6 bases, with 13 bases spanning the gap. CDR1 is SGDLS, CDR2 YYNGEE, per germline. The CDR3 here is CASSVGGPPREQYF. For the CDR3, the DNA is TGTGCCAGCAGCGTAGGGGGGCCCCCTCGCGAGCAGTACTTC.

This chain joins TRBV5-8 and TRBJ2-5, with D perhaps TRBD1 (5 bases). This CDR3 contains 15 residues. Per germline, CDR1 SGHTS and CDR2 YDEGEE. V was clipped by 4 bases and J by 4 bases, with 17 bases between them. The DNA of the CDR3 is TGTGCCAGCAGCCAATATCAGGGTACCGGAGAGACCCAGTACTTC. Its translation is CASSQYQGTGETQYF.

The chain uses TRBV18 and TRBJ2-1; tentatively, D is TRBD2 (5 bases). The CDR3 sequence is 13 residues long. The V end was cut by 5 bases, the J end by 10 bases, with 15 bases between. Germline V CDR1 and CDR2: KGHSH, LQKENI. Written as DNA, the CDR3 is TGTGCCAGCTCAACACTCTCTCCGGGGGAGCAGTTCTTC. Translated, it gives CASSTLSPGEQFF.

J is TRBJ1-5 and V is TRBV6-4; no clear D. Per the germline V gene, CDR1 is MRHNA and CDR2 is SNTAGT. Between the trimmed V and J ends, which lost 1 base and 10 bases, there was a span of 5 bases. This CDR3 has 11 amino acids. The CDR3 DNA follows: TGTGCCAGCAGTGACTTGAGTCCCCAGCATTTT. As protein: CASSDLSPQHF.

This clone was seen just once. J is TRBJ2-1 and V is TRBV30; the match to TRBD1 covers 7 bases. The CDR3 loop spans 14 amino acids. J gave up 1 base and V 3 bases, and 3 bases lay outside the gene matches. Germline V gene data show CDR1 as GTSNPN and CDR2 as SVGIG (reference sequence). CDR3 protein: CAWRGRGSYNEQFF. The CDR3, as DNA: TGTGCCTGGAGGGGCAGGGGGTCCTACAATGAGCAGTTCTTC. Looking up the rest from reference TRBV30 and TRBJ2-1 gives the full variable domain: SQTIHQWPATLVQPVGSPLSLECTVEGTSNPNLYWYRQAAGRGLQLLFYSVGIGQISSEVPQNLSASRPQDRQFILSSKKLLLSDSGFYLCAWRGRGSYNEQFFGPGTRLTVL.

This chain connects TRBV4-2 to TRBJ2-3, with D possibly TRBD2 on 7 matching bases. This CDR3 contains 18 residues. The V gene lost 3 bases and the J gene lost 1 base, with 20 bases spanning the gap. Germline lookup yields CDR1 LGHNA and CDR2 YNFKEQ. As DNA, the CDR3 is TGTGCCAGCAGCCAGGCCTATCTACGGGGGGCCGGCACAGATACGCAGTATTTT. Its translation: CASSQAYLRGAGTDTQYF.

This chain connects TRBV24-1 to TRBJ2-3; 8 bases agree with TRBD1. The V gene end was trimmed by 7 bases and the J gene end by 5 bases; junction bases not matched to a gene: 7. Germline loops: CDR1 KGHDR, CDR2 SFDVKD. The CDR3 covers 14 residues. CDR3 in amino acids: CATRARGRGDTQYF. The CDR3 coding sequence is TGTGCCACCAGGGCCAGGGGGCGGGGAGATACGCAGTATTTT.

The CDR3 region is CASGVSQPQHF. In nucleotides, the CDR3 is TGTGCCAGCGGAGTAAGCCAGCCCCAGCATTTT. The V call is TRBV27, the J call TRBJ1-5; D not resolved. V gave up 8 bases and J gave up 7 bases, with 9 bases separating them. CDR3 length: 11 residues. Per germline, CDR1 MNHEY and CDR2 SMNVEV (reference sequence).

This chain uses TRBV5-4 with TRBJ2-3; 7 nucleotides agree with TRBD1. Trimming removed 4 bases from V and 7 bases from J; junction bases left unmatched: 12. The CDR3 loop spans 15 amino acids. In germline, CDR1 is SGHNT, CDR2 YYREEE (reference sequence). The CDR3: CASSGAQGIFHTQYF. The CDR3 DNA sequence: TGTGCCAGCAGCGGGGCACAGGGGATTTTTCATACGCAGTATTTT.

The CDR3 sequence: CASSVGGYNEQFF. CDR3 coding DNA: TGCGCCAGCAGCGTCGGGGGATACAATGAGCAGTTCTTC. The rearrangement uses TRBV5-1 and TRBJ2-1, with D tentatively TRBD2 (6 bases). Trimming shortened V by 4 bases and J by 4 bases, and 9 bases separated the two germline ends. In germline, CDR1 is SGHRS, CDR2 YFSETQ. The CDR3 length is 13 residues.

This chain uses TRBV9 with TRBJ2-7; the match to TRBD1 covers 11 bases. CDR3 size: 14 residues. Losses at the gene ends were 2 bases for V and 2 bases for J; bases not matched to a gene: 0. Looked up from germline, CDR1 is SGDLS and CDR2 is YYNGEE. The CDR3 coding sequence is TGTGCCAGCAGCGTGGGACAGGGGGCCTACGAGCAGTACTTC. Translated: CASSVGQGAYEQYF.

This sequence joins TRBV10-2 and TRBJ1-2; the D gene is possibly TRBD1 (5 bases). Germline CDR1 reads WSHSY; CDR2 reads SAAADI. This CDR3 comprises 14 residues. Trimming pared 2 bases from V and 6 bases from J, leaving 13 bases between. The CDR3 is CASSETRQNHGYTF. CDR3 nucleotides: TGCGCCAGCAGTGAGACCCGACAGAACCATGGCTACACCTTC.

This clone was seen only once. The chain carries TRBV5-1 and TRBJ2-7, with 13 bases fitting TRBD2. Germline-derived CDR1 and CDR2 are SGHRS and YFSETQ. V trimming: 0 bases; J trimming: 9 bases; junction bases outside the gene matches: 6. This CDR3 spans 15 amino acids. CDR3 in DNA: TGCGCCAGCAGCTTGGCCGGACTAGCGGGAGAGGGGCAGTACTTC. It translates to CASSLAGLAGEGQYF.

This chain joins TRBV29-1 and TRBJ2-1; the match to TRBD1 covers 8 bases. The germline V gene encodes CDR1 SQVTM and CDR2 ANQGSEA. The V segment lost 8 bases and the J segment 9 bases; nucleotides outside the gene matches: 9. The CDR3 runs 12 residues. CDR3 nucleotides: TGCAGCCTCGGCGGACAGGGACGTGAGCAGTTCTTC. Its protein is CSLGGQGREQFF.

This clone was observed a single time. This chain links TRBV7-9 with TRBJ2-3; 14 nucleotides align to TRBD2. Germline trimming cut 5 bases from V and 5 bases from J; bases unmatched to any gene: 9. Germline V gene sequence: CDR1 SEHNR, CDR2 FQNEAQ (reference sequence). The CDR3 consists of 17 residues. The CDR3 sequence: CASSPKGLAGVRDTQYF. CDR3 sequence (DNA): TGTGCCAGCAGCCCGAAGGGACTAGCGGGAGTCAGAGATACGCAGTATTTT.

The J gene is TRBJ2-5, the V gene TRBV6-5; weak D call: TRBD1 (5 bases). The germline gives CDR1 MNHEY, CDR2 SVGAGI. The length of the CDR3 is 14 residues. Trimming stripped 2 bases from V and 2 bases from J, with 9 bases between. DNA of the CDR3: TGTGCCAGCAGTTACGGGGCAGCGCAAGAGACCCAGTACTTC. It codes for CASSYGAAQETQYF.

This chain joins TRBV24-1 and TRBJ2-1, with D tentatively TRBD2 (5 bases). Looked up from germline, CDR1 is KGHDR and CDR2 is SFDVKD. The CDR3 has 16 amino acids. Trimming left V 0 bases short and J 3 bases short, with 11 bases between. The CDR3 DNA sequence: TGTGCCACCAGTGATTTGAGTCTAGCCCACTACAATGAGCAGTTCTTC. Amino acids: CATSDLSLAHYNEQFF.

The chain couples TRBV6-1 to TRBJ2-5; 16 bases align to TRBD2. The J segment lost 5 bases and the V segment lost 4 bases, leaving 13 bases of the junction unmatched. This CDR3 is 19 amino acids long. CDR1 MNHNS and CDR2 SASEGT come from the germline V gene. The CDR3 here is CASSGAKGLAGGPAETQYF. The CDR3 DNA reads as TGTGCCAGCAGTGGTGCGAAGGGACTAGCGGGAGGGCCGGCCGAGACCCAGTACTTC.

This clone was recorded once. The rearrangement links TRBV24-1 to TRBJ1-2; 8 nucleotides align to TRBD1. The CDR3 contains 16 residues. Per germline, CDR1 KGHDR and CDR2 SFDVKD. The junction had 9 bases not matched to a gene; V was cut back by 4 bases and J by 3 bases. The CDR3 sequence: CATSEPGQGPYYGYTF. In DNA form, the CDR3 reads TGTGCCACCAGTGAACCAGGACAGGGTCCTTACTATGGCTACACCTTC.

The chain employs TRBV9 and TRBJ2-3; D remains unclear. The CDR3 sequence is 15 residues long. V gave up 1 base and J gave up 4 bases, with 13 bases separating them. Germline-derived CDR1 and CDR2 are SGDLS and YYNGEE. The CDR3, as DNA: TGTGCCAGCAGCGTATCAAGCAGGTTGCCAGATACGCAGTATTTT. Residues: CASSVSSRLPDTQYF.

CDR3 sequence reads: CASFTRVDRGAEGFF. CDR3 in DNA: TGTGCCAGCTTCACCCGGGTGGACAGGGGCGCCGAGGGTTTCTTT. V is TRBV18 and J is TRBJ1-1; 9 bases fit TRBD1. CDR1 and CDR2 (germline): KGHSH, LQKENI. The CDR3 is made up of 15 amino acids. With 7 bases clipped from V and 13 bases from J, the junction kept 19 bases outside the gene matches.

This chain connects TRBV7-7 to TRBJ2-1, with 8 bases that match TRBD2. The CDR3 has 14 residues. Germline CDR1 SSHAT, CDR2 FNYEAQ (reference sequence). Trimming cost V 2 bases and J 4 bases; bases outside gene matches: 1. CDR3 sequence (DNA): TGTGCCAGCAGCTTACGGGAGGGTTACAATGAGCAGTTCTTC. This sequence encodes CASSLREGYNEQFF.

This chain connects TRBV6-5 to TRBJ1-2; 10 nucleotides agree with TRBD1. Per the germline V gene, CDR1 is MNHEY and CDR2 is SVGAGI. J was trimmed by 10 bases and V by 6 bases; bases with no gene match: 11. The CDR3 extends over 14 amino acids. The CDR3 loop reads CASSETGGAWDYTF. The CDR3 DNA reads TGTGCCAGCAGCGAGACAGGGGGCGCATGGGACTACACCTTC.